The entry below gives a single TCR beta chain sequence along with its context. There is no known antigen for this receptor. Base-call qualities are not available, and no considerably larger clone is one nucleotide away. The method was the immunoSEQ multiplex PCR assay. The multiplex PCR relied on a mix of 60 forward primers for TCR Vbeta segments and 13 reverse primers for TCR Jbeta segments. Amplification of the CDR3 region of rearranged TCR beta genes was performed with a multiplex PCR assay on genomic DNA. The amplified TCR beta libraries were sequenced on the Illumina HiSeq System as 87-base-pair reads. On the authors' methods: In a later analysis, tens of millions of unique TCR beta chains were counted across the 650 to 700 repertoires, and about 9.9 million of these chains were shared by at least two donors. Raw reads were error-corrected and collapsed into unique sequences by a nearest-neighbor algorithm in which closely related sequences were merged to remove PCR and sequencing errors. V, D and J gene segments were assigned by aligning CDR3 sequences to IMGT reference sequences. Each retained sequence needed at least a six-nucleotide match to both a V gene segment and a J gene segment. Rearrangements were called productive when the CDR3 lacked stop codons and stayed in frame with V and J; all others were non-productive. Following IMGT convention, CDR3 was defined as the stretch from the second conserved V-encoded cysteine to the conserved J-encoded phenylalanine. The earlier analysis of some 600 of the donors excluded sequences that lacked an unambiguous match to a single V gene segment. An earlier analysis of 450 to 650 of the donors called V segments functional above 56.7% productive rearrangements and segregating when the between-donor standard deviation exceeded 5%. A statistical classification framework was developed to diagnose cytomegalovirus status using the catalog of TCR beta chain sequences. A later analysis assigned V and J genes by comparing TCR nucleotide sequences with IMGT/GENE-DB human TR gene sequences. Using the TCRdist pipeline, a later analysis assigned CDR3 sequences along with most-parsimonious VDJ recombination scenarios. In a later analysis, every TCR beta chain was defined by the combination of its CDR3 amino acid sequence and its V-gene family, and reads without a unique V-gene family were dropped. A later analysis removed roughly 590 highly shared, low-generation-probability nucleotide sequences to deal with suspected cross-contamination and a sequencing artifact. For each public chain, a later analysis derived a clonal expansion index from normalized ranks of inferred template counts within each repertoire. In a later analysis, generation probabilities were computed using a VDJ recombination model fitted to out-of-frame rearrangements, and the results were checked against IGoR. Hypergeometric tests were used in a later analysis to score TCR-TCR, TCR-HLA and TCR-CMV co-occurrence, with a repertoire-size bias correction applied to the TCR pairs. In a later analysis, false discovery rates were estimated by permuting HLA or CMV assignments 20 times. A later analysis grouped co-occurring TCRs with DBSCAN, adding TCRdist sequence similarity when clustering within HLA-allele-positive subsets. Co-occurrence clustering excluded repertoires with fewer than 30,000 or more than 120,000 public chains, plus five with anomalous nucleotide sharing. TCRdb provides this immuneACCESS table in a form limited to in-frame rearrangements. Some clones are lacking; in checked studies, under half of them reflect an unresolved V gene, and why the rest are absent is not known. V and J calls and clone size are copied from that table; D and trimming were computed from the DNA. For this sample there are some 120,000 clones; around three quarters appear just once. 6.3% of the sample is in the top ten clones.

The cohort was made up of 650 to 700 healthy bone marrow donors. Cohort members were all nominally healthy when sampled, although unrecorded immune exposures were likely present. The donor tested CMV seronegative and was one of the 352 seronegative cohort members. Each donor provided a peripheral blood sample, and peripheral blood mononuclear cells were used for TCR beta sequencing. The Qiagen DNeasy Blood Extraction Kit was used to extract genomic DNA from the blood cell samples. These data come from a study of cytomegalovirus exposure and HLA in healthy donors (dated by TCRdb to 2016 to 2017). As for the study more broadly: An earlier analysis of approximately 640 of the donors reported approximately 300 Gb of sequence data and 117 million unique TCR beta sequences from 150 million to 200 million T cells. Both class I and class II loci were covered by HLA typing, at four-digit resolution. To predict cytomegalovirus infection status, the study combined high-throughput TCR immunosequencing, statistical association of individual TCRs with disease status, and machine learning. Across approximately 400 genotyped donors of the cohort, an average of roughly 230,000 unique TCR beta nucleotide sequences per donor were sequenced, and roughly 20% of those sequences were non-productive. Every discovery cohort repertoire had been produced on one sequencing platform. Along with the roughly 610-subject first cohort, a separate validation cohort of over a hundred different subjects was used. The study profiled the T cell repertoires of approximately 700 subjects by immunosequencing and related them to cytomegalovirus serostatus. A later analysis re-analyzed previously published TCR beta repertoires from roughly 600 donors and added high-resolution HLA genotyping to study TCR occurrence patterns. The study aimed to test whether signatures of past pathogen exposure could be identified by cataloging public T cell receptors. The genetic ancestry cluster associated with self-reported Caucasian donors included around four fifths of the roughly 390 genotyped donors. Because of strong linkage in the cohort, 4 to 6 DR-DQ haplotypes were treated as single units for association and clustering. Typing coverage differed by locus: A, B, C, DRB1 and DQB1 were typed in roughly 620-630 donors, DQA1 in roughly 500, DPA1 in around 600, and DPB1 in just under 490. Around 300 gigabases of sequencing data and tens of millions of unique TCR sequences were included in an early release covering 550 to 650 HLA-typed donors. Donor age, sex, ethnicity and CMV serostatus were compiled alongside the repertoire data. The later analysis used no new phenotypic data to find candidate immune exposures, relying instead on TCR beta sequences and their occurrence across donors. An earlier analysis of roughly 600 of the donors used high-throughput TCR beta sequencing to judge whether each TCR beta V gene segment behaved as functional or pseudogenic. A later genetic analysis used genome-wide SNP genotypes for about 65% of the 666 donors, treating that subset as a discovery cohort.

V is trimmed back by 4 bases and J by 4 bases, and the junction contains 14 bases that no gene match accounts for. Measured from the cysteine to the phenylalanine, the CDR3 is 17 residues long. Left in the record is the CDR3 DNA by itself, 51 bases read in frame from the first base. In the germline V gene, CDR1 corresponds to SGHRS and CDR2 to YFSETQ. General conclusions and limits of the study: Some IMGT-functional V segments, including TRBV6-2 and TRBV6-3, could not be told apart with the 87-base-pair reads, so those segments were excluded. The classifier was reported to diagnose cytomegalovirus status with high specificity and sensitivity in both the original and validation cohorts. At a false discovery rate of 0.05, a later analysis linked approximately 18,000 TCR beta sequences to specific HLA alleles. A cluster of highly shared sequence variants was judged likely to represent a technical artifact of the sequencing pipeline. Assigning TCR associations to individual alleles was difficult when HLA alleles, especially DR and DQ, strongly co-occurred. The cohort was sequenced for TCR beta chains only, and without alpha or paired-chain data the features that could be detected were limited. Roughly uniform sequencing depth across donors was assumed in presence/absence analyses, although this assumption may not hold. A further reported finding was that TCR beta sequences accurately predicted the HLA-A and HLA-B alleles for most subjects in the first cohort. According to a later genetic analysis, donors in an Asian-associated ancestry cluster had fewer N-insertions in productive TCRs than the roughly 700-donor mean. A later analysis found that TCR association rates varied across HLA loci, with DRB1 alleles showing the most associated TCRs and HLA-C alleles the fewest. The study gave a list of 150 to 200 TCR beta chains associated with cytomegalovirus. Immune exposure information for the cohort was limited to CMV serostatus. In an earlier analysis of 587 of the donors, most TCR beta V segments appeared in productive rearrangements about 90% or about 30% of the time, broadly matching IMGT annotations. Linkage disequilibrium might explain the correlated functional status among segregating V segments, but an unknown experimental factor could not be ruled out. In a later genetic analysis, a missense DCLRE1C variant was associated with V-gene and J-gene trimming of TCR beta chains, and the association was replicated in an independent cohort. In vitro tests confirmed that a few of the cytomegalovirus-associated TCR beta chains recognize cytomegalovirus antigens. Because HLA typing was missing for some donors at each locus, association tests included only the typed subset. The earlier analysis of a few hundred of the donors excluded some 16 rarely observed V segments, including chromosome 9 orphons, because counts were too low. Most CMV-associated TCR beta chains appeared to be HLA-restricted in a later analysis, and the HLA associations seemed to be driven largely by CMV exposure. Compared with equally common non-associated chains, HLA-associated TCR beta chains in a later analysis were more clonally expanded and had lower generation probabilities. Several of the top co-occurrence clusters appeared to be linked to parvovirus B19, influenza, CMV and Epstein-Barr virus, according to a later analysis. While some public TCRs were present in many individuals, most TCR sequences turned up only very rarely across donors. According to the authors, the approach could potentially be generalized to other disease states and immunological phenotypes.

This chain is built from TRBV5-1 and TRBJ1-1; 9 nucleotides in the junction match TRBD1. This clonotype was obtained from a woman aged 40 to 50 in good health and CMV-seronegative. The sample consisted of PBMCs. The CDR3 reads CASSTGQGSFIGTEAFF. The base sequence is TGCGCCAGCAGCACCGGACAGGGGTCGTTTATTGGCACTGAAGCTTTCTTT.